Shown below are 2 T cell receptor beta chains from a single sample sequenced in a study of cytomegalovirus exposure and HLA in healthy donors. The data were produced by immunoSEQ multiplex PCR, yet TCRdb's version contains in-frame clones alone and is incomplete. The sample holds hundreds of thousands of clones; about 86% are singletons and the top ten take roughly 1.2%. The specimen was PBMCs. Receptors originate from a woman aged 25 to 39 in good health and CMV-seropositive.

The chain recombines TRBV25-1 with TRBJ1-2, with D tentatively TRBD1 (5 bases). Germline lookup yields CDR1 MGHDK and CDR2 SYGVNS. V shed 2 bases and J shed 3 bases, with 7 bases lying between them. CDR3 length: 13 amino acids. The DNA for the CDR3 is TGTGCCAGCAGTGAACAGGGATACTATGGCTACACCTTC. Translating it yields CASSEQGYYGYTF.

This chain connects TRBV11-2 to TRBJ2-7, with 7 bases identical to TRBD2. After removal of 1 base from V and 4 bases from J, the junction contained 4 bases not matched to a gene. The CDR3 has 14 residues. From germline, CDR1 is SGHAT and CDR2 FQNNGV. The DNA of the CDR3 is TGTGCCAGCAGCTTAGCTAGCGGAGGGTACGAGCAGTACTTC. It yields the protein CASSLASGGYEQYF.